These 31 T cell receptor beta chains share one sample of origin, sequenced in a study of blood T cell repertoires in COVID-19. The assay was immunoSEQ multiplex PCR, and TCRdb's table has in-frame clones only and misses some. The data contain about 300,000 clones, 65% to 85% of them seen just once; the ten biggest clones take up roughly 1.2%. Sequences were obtained from peripheral blood. These receptors were obtained from a woman in her 50s with acute or convalescent COVID-19.

This clone appeared a single time. The chain has TRBV11-3 and TRBJ2-1; 10 bases are a match to TRBD1. J lost 8 bases, V lost 5 bases, and 6 bases had no gene match. The V gene's germline CDR1 is SGHNT and CDR2 YENEEA. CDR3 length equals 14 residues. The chain's CDR3 is CASSPGTGDYEQFF. The CDR3 bases are TGTGCCAGCAGCCCCGGGACAGGGGACTATGAGCAGTTCTTC.

This rearrangement joins TRBV6-1 to TRBJ1-5; D may be TRBD1 (6 bases). The germline V gene has CDR1 MNHNS and CDR2 SASEGT. V was trimmed by 2 bases and J by 9 bases, leaving 11 bases between them. The CDR3 length is 13 residues. In nucleotides, the CDR3 is TGTGCCAGCAGTGAAACAGGGACCGGGCCCCAGCATTTT. Its protein product is CASSETGTGPQHF.

The rearrangement links TRBV7-9 to TRBJ2-3; TRBD1 might be the D (5 bases). V gave up 4 bases and J gave up 1 base, with 9 bases separating them. Germline lookup yields CDR1 SEHNR and CDR2 FQNEAQ (reference sequence). The CDR3 runs to 14 residues. The CDR3 protein is CASSWSQGTDTQYF. The CDR3 bases are TGTGCCAGCAGCTGGTCACAGGGCACAGATACGCAGTATTTT.

The rearrangement joins TRBV12-3 or TRBV12-4 to TRBJ2-1; TRBD2 is a possible D gene (6 bases). The V gene lost 5 bases and the J gene lost 7 bases, with 12 bases spanning the gap. This CDR3 is built from 13 residues. The CDR3 DNA sequence: TGTGCCAGCAGTCCCGGTGGGGGGAATGAGCAGTTCTTC. It specifies CASSPGGGNEQFF.

This chain uses TRBV2 with TRBJ1-3, with 10 bases fitting TRBD1. In germline, CDR1 is SNHLY, CDR2 FYNNEI. The trim removed 5 bases at V and 0 bases at J, leaving 7 bases unmatched. The CDR3 is made up of 17 amino acids. CDR3 DNA: TGTGCCAGCAGTCCGGGACAGGGGTCCCCCTCTGGAAACACCATATATTTT. This gives the protein CASSPGQGSPSGNTIYF. The variable domain in full, with the rest retrieved from reference TRBV2 and TRBJ1-3, is EPEVTQTPSHQVTQMGQEVILRCVPISNHLYFYWYRQILGQKVEFLVSFYNNEISEKSEIFDDQFSVERPDGSNFTLKIRSTKLEDSAMYFCASSPGQGSPSGNTIYFGEGSWLTVV.

This clone was recorded once. The chain has TRBV10-3 and TRBJ1-1; D unresolved. There are 13 residues in the CDR3. Germline V gene sequence: CDR1 ENHRY, CDR2 SYGVKD. The V end was cut by 0 bases, the J end by 6 bases, with 8 bases between. The CDR3 coding sequence is TGTGCCATCAGTGAGTCCCATTCCCCTGAAGCTTTCTTT. Translated, it gives CAISESHSPEAFF.

The chain links TRBV12-5 to TRBJ2-3; D gene unclear. Trimming removed 7 bases at V and 4 bases at J, with 9 bases between. Looked up from germline, CDR1 is LGHNT and CDR2 is FRNRAP. This CDR3 has 12 amino acids. The CDR3 DNA reads as TGTGCTAGTGCCGGAGAGGCAGATACGCAGTATTTT. It specifies CASAGEADTQYF. The complete variable domain, with remaining parts taken from reference TRBV12-5 and TRBJ2-3, reads DARVTQTPRHKVTEMGQEVTMRCQPILGHNTVFWYRQTMMQGLELLAYFRNRAPLDDSGMPKDRFSAEMPDATLATLKIQPSEPRDSAVYFCASAGEADTQYFGPGTRLTVL.

The rearrangement joins TRBV2 to TRBJ2-1, with 9 bases fitting TRBD1. CDR3 length: 15 amino acids. The ends lost 6 bases at V and 4 bases at J; junction bases unmatched: 7. The germline V gene encodes CDR1 SNHLY and CDR2 FYNNEI. The CDR3 region is CASSIDRGEYNEQFF. CDR3 nucleotide sequence: TGTGCCAGCAGCATAGACAGGGGGGAGTACAATGAGCAGTTCTTC.

J is TRBJ2-7 and V is TRBV3-1 (or the pseudogene TRBV3-2), with a tentative D call TRBD2 (6 bases). V was cut by 1 base and J by 5 bases, with 12 bases left in between. CDR1 and CDR2 (germline): LGHDT, YNNKEL (reference sequence). The CDR3 covers 14 residues. The CDR3 region has the DNA TGTGCCAGCAGCCAAGGGAGGGAGAGCGACGAGCAGTACTTC. Translated, it gives CASSQGRESDEQYF.

V gene TRBV5-1 combines with J gene TRBJ1-1, with 11 bases matching TRBD1. In germline, CDR1 is SGHRS, CDR2 YFSETQ. The CDR3 spans 13 residues. After removal of 4 bases from V and 10 bases from J, the junction contained 6 bases not matched to a gene. This CDR3 reads CASSTGQGAGAFF. Written as DNA, the CDR3 is TGCGCCAGCAGCACCGGACAGGGGGCGGGAGCTTTCTTT.

The V gene is TRBV30, the J gene TRBJ1-1, with TRBD1 matching 7 bases. Germline assignment: CDR1 GTSNPN and CDR2 SVGIG (reference sequence). V lost 3 bases to trimming and J lost 11 bases; unmatched junction nucleotides: 12. This CDR3 spans 13 amino acids. CDR3 in amino acids: CAWRTGTEGGAFF. The CDR3 nucleotides read TGTGCCTGGAGGACTGGGACAGAGGGTGGGGCTTTCTTT.

The chain is built from TRBV5-1 and TRBJ2-2; D perhaps matches TRBD1 (5 bases). Germline V gene data show CDR1 as SGHRS and CDR2 as YFSETQ. This CDR3 contains 15 residues. With 1 base removed from V and 1 base from J, the gap between germline ends came to 8 bases. CDR3 sequence: CASSLTQGNTGELFF. CDR3 in DNA: TGCGCCAGCAGCTTGACCCAGGGGAACACCGGGGAGCTGTTTTTT.

This clone was counted a single time. This chain connects TRBV6-5 to TRBJ1-2; 10 bases map to TRBD1. The length of the CDR3 is 15 residues. Germline V gene data show CDR1 as MNHEY and CDR2 as SVGAGI. V lost 8 bases and J lost 0; bases outside the gene matches: 6. CDR3 in DNA: TGTGCCAGCCTGACAGGGGGCAGCCCTAACTATGGCTACACCTTC. Protein sequence: CASLTGGSPNYGYTF.

J is TRBJ2-1 and V is TRBV2; possibly TRBD2 for D (6 bases). Germline CDR1 is SNHLY and CDR2 is FYNNEI. This CDR3 is built from 18 residues. The V and J ends lost 4 bases and 0 bases respectively, with 19 bases between them. The CDR3, as DNA: TGTGCCAGCAGTGGGGTCAGGGATCGGGGGAGCTCCTACAATGAGCAGTTCTTC. Encoded protein: CASSGVRDRGSSYNEQFF.

V gene TRBV5-4 combines with J gene TRBJ2-2; 8 nucleotides line up with TRBD2. This CDR3 has 16 amino acids. V shed 4 bases, J shed 1 base, and the junction held 6 bases outside the gene matches. Per germline, CDR1 SGHNT and CDR2 YYREEE (reference sequence). CDR3 in amino acids: CASSLGRGLNTGELFF. The CDR3 DNA sequence: TGTGCCAGCAGCCTCGGGAGGGGACTGAACACCGGGGAGCTGTTTTTT.

This chain uses TRBV2 with TRBJ1-4, with TRBD1 matching over 7 bases. After removal of 5 bases from V and 7 bases from J, the junction contained 4 bases not matched to a gene. The germline V gene encodes CDR1 SNHLY and CDR2 FYNNEI. This CDR3 region has 13 residues. The DNA of the CDR3 is TGTGCCAGCAGTAGGGACAGCAGTGAAAAACTGTTTTTT. Its translation is CASSRDSSEKLFF.

The gene calls are TRBV5-1 and TRBJ2-1, with 8 bases fitting TRBD2. CDR3 length: 14 residues. V gave up 7 bases and J gave up 6 bases; unmatched junction bases: 9. Germline V gene data show CDR1 as SGHRS and CDR2 as YFSETQ. In DNA, the CDR3 is TGCGCCAGCCATAGCGGGATTACTCGCAATGAGCAGTTCTTC. Protein product: CASHSGITRNEQFF.

V and J are TRBV5-1 and TRBJ1-6; D is perhaps TRBD1 (5 bases). CDR1 is SGHRS, CDR2 YFSETQ, per germline. V lost 0 bases and J lost 7, with 11 bases in between. The CDR3 contains 15 residues. DNA for the CDR3: TGCGCCAGCAGCTTGGAGGGGTGGGGAAATTCACCCCTCCACTTT. This sequence encodes CASSLEGWGNSPLHF.

The chain uses TRBV9 and TRBJ2-3; tentatively, D is TRBD1 (6 bases). V was clipped by 3 bases and J by 2 bases, with 13 bases between them. The CDR3 length is 15 residues. CDR1 and CDR2 (germline): SGDLS, YYNGEE. CDR3 bases: TGTGCCAGCAGCGCCGGGGTGGGGGCCACAGATACGCAGTATTTT. This gives the protein CASSAGVGATDTQYF.

The chain couples TRBV4-2 to TRBJ2-3, with 9 bases lining up with TRBD2. With V trimmed by 1 base and J by 8 bases, 13 bases remained unmatched. Germline V gene data show CDR1 as LGHNA and CDR2 as YNFKEQ. The CDR3 sequence is 17 residues long. The CDR3 DNA reads as TGTGCCAGCAGCCAAGGGGGCCTAGCGGGGCCCACGGGTACGCAGTATTTT. This gives the protein CASSQGGLAGPTGTQYF.

This clone was picked up one time. The chain uses TRBV5-1 and TRBJ2-7; 10 nucleotides match TRBD1. V lost 3 bases, J lost 3 bases, and 12 bases stayed unmatched. The CDR3 runs 17 residues. Germline values: CDR1 SGHRS, CDR2 YFSETQ. The CDR3 loop reads CASSSLPGTGANYEQYF. The CDR3 nucleotides read TGCGCCAGCAGCTCACTGCCCGGGACAGGGGCCAACTACGAGCAGTACTTC.

With respect to this clone: Other DNA sequences from this sample encode an identical CDR3 as well. J is TRBJ1-5 and V is TRBV4-1; D gene unclear. From germline, CDR1 is MGHRA and CDR2 YSYEKL. The CDR3 is 15 residues long. The V end was cut by 0 bases, the J end by 0 bases, with 6 bases between. CDR3 coding DNA: TGCGCCAGCAGCCAAGATCTGCGTAGCAATCAGCCCCAGCATTTT. It encodes CASSQDLRSNQPQHF.

J is TRBJ1-1 and V is TRBV10-3; TRBD1 might be the D (6 bases). Per germline, CDR1 ENHRY and CDR2 SYGVKD. This CDR3 comprises 16 residues. V gave up 4 bases and J gave up 0 bases, with 15 bases separating them. CDR3 residues: CAISVRGGPLNTEAFF. DNA for the CDR3: TGTGCCATCAGTGTGCGCGGGGGGCCTTTGAACACTGAAGCTTTCTTT.

This rearrangement joins TRBV30 to TRBJ1-3; tentative D call: TRBD1 (5 bases). With 8 bases removed from V and 4 bases from J, the gap between germline ends came to 15 bases. The CDR3 spans 13 residues. Germline loops: CDR1 GTSNPN, CDR2 SVGIG (reference sequence). CDR3 DNA sequence: TGTGCCCGGCAGGGTGAAGTAGGAAACACCATATATTTT. Amino acids: CARQGEVGNTIYF. The full variable domain, rest sourced from reference TRBV30 and TRBJ1-3, is SQTIHQWPATLVQPVGSPLSLECTVEGTSNPNLYWYRQAAGRGLQLLFYSVGIGQISSEVPQNLSASRPQDRQFILSSKKLLLSDSGFYLCARQGEVGNTIYFGEGSWLTVV.

In nucleotides, the CDR3 is TGCAGTGCTAGTCCTGGCGGGGCCTACACAGATACGCAGTATTTT. This encodes CSASPGGAYTDTQYF. The J gene is TRBJ2-3, the V gene TRBV20-1, with D perhaps TRBD2 (6 bases). CDR1 and CDR2 (germline): DFQATT, SNEGSKA (reference sequence). This CDR3 region has 15 residues. V shed 3 bases and J shed 2 bases, with 15 bases lying between them.

This clone was counted ten times or more. This chain joins TRBV30 and TRBJ1-2; tentatively, D is TRBD1 (5 bases). Germline loops: CDR1 GTSNPN, CDR2 SVGIG (reference sequence). V was trimmed by 4 bases and J by 3 bases, leaving 6 bases between them. The CDR3 totals 11 residues. CDR3 protein: CAWKGYYGYTF. In DNA, the CDR3 is TGTGCCTGGAAGGGGTACTATGGCTACACCTTC. Using reference TRBV30 and TRBJ1-2 for the parts outside the CDR3, the full variable domain is SQTIHQWPATLVQPVGSPLSLECTVEGTSNPNLYWYRQAAGRGLQLLFYSVGIGQISSEVPQNLSASRPQDRQFILSSKKLLLSDSGFYLCAWKGYYGYTFGSGTRLTVV.

The rearrangement uses TRBV2 and TRBJ2-1; D not certain. The germline CDR1 and CDR2 sequences are SNHLY and FYNNEI. With 6 bases removed from V and 4 bases from J, the gap between germline ends came to 4 bases. This CDR3 comprises 11 residues. The CDR3 DNA reads as TGTGCCAGCAGCACTTACAATGAGCAGTTCTTC. It yields the protein CASSTYNEQFF.

The CDR3 loop is CASSQGTEGNEQYF. As DNA, the CDR3 is TGTGCCAGCTCACAGGGGACTGAGGGCAACGAGCAGTACTTC. V and J are TRBV18 and TRBJ2-7, with D tentatively TRBD2 (6 bases). CDR1 and CDR2 (germline): KGHSH, LQKENI. The CDR3 sequence is 14 residues long. V lost 4 bases and J lost 5, with 15 bases in between. Filled out from reference TRBV18 and TRBJ2-7, the complete variable domain reads NAGVMQNPRHLVRRRGQEARLRCSPMKGHSHVYWYRQLPEEGLKFMVYLQKENIIDESGMPKERFSAEFPKEGPSILRIQQVVRGDSAAYFCASSQGTEGNEQYFGPGTRLTVT.

The chain is built from TRBV7-2 and TRBJ2-7, with 7 positions matching TRBD2. From germline, CDR1 is SGHTA and CDR2 FQGNSA. This CDR3 is built from 14 residues. V gave up 5 bases and J gave up 8 bases; unmatched junction bases: 12. Here the CDR3 reads CASSRGSPNLQQYF. CDR3 sequence (DNA): TGTGCCAGCAGCCGCGGGAGTCCAAATTTGCAGCAGTACTTC. The whole variable domain, filled in from reference TRBV7-2 and TRBJ2-7, reads GAGVSQSPSNKVTEKGKDVELRCDPISGHTALYWYRQSLGQGLEFLIYFQGNSAPDKSGLPSDRFSAERTGGSVSTLTIQRTQQEDSAVYLCASSRGSPNLQQYFGPGTRLTVT.

The rearrangement links TRBV3-1 (or the pseudogene TRBV3-2) to TRBJ1-6; D may be TRBD1 (5 bases). Germline lookup yields CDR1 LGHDT and CDR2 YNNKEL (reference sequence). The CDR3 is made up of 15 amino acids. Trimming removed 2 bases from V and 7 bases from J, with 12 bases in between. The CDR3 DNA sequence: TGTGCCAGCAGCCAACAAGACAGTAAAAATTCACCCCTCCACTTT. It specifies CASSQQDSKNSPLHF.

The chain is built from TRBV7-8 and TRBJ2-7, with 7 positions matching TRBD2. The CDR3 contains 14 residues. The trim removed 1 base at V and 2 bases at J, leaving 2 bases unmatched. Germline V gene lookup returns CDR1 SGHVS and CDR2 FQNEAQ. The CDR3 loop is CASSLGGGAYEQYF. The CDR3 DNA reads as TGTGCCAGCAGCTTAGGTGGGGGGGCCTACGAGCAGTACTTC.